The 6 T cell receptor beta chains in this list originate from one sample, sequenced in a study of OX40 agonist ivuxolimab in advanced cancers. Generated by immunoSEQ multiplex PCR, the TCRdb table keeps only in-frame clones and is missing some. The sample has more than 55,000 clones, 82% seen once. Source: CD4+ or CD8+ T cells sorted from blood, taken in a trial of the OX40 agonist ivuxolimab. These receptors came from an adult with an advanced solid tumor such as melanoma, head and neck, liver or kidney cancer.

This clone was seen a few times. The chain recombines TRBV27 with TRBJ1-5; D ambiguous. The CDR3 consists of 14 residues. The germline V and J ends were trimmed by 0 bases and 9 bases, with 12 bases remaining between them. CDR1 and CDR2 (germline): MNHEY, SMNVEV (reference sequence). The CDR3: CASSLSWQTLPQHF. CDR3 DNA sequence: TGTGCCAGCAGTTTATCGTGGCAAACGCTGCCCCAGCATTTT.

V gene TRBV7-9 combines with J gene TRBJ2-3, with 7 bases that match TRBD1. Germline V gives CDR1 SEHNR, CDR2 FQNEAQ (reference sequence). The CDR3 length is 14 residues. Trimming cost V 5 bases and J 2 bases; bases outside gene matches: 4. CDR3 residues: CASSRDSLTDTQYF. The CDR3 DNA sequence: TGTGCCAGCAGCCGGGACAGCCTCACAGATACGCAGTATTTT.

The chain recombines TRBV19 with TRBJ1-1; perhaps TRBD1 as D (5 bases). V was cut by 1 base and J by 3 bases, with 6 bases left in between. The CDR3 length is 13 residues. Germline CDR1 and CDR2: LNHDA and SQIVND (reference sequence). For the CDR3, the DNA is TGTGCCAGTAGTATAGCCAGGGACACTGAAGCTTTCTTT. Its translation: CASSIARDTEAFF.

This clone was seen only a few times. This chain uses TRBV7-2 with TRBJ1-6; 7 bases align to TRBD1. The trim removed 4 bases at V and 3 bases at J, leaving 6 bases unmatched. The CDR3 contains 16 residues. Germline V gives CDR1 SGHTA, CDR2 FQGNSA. The CDR3 loop is CASSSRTGIYNSPLHF. The CDR3 coding sequence is TGTGCCAGCAGCTCCAGGACAGGAATCTATAATTCACCCCTCCACTTT.

V is TRBV5-1 and J is TRBJ2-1; 12 bases fit TRBD2. Trimming at V came to 2 bases and at J to 6 bases, leaving 9 bases not matched to a gene. Germline CDR1 reads SGHRS; CDR2 reads YFSETQ. CDR3 length: 17 amino acids. In nucleotides, the CDR3 is TGCGCCAGCAGCTTTGGGGAAACTAGCGGGAGGAGCAATGAGCAGTTCTTC. Translated: CASSFGETSGRSNEQFF.

This chain joins TRBV5-1 and TRBJ2-5, with 7 bases fitting TRBD2. This CDR3 spans 15 amino acids. Germline CDR1 is SGHRS and CDR2 is YFSETQ. V was clipped by 3 bases and J by 5 bases; unmatched bases: 10. CDR3 in amino acids: CASSSRVGGQETQYF. DNA for the CDR3: TGCGCCAGCAGCTCGCGGGTGGGAGGGCAGGAGACCCAGTACTTC.